Sequencing of this T cell receptor beta chain was carried out in a study of blood T cells in healthy people across ages. Study-wide background: The template switching approach captured approximately one barcoded beta molecule for every two T cells. Broader study findings: The long-lived group displayed more naive CD4+ cells, plus higher diversity, than the aged donors did. Per million T cells, TCR beta diversity dropped about linearly as age rose.

Together with a sample-barcoded 5' primer, a J-beta primer mix was included in a second PCR lasting about 6 to 12 cycles. TCRdb ran MiXCR on the 5' RACE reads and lists one entry per CDR3 protein. The table records around 1,600,000 distinct CDR3 sequences, about 45% of them present only once. The table lists this clonotype with a few counts. The antigen remains undetermined. The authors drew 7.5 to 10 milliliters of peripheral blood from each donor. This clonotype was sampled from a woman aged 18-29 years in good health. The sequencing sample was made of blood.

CDR3 nucleotides: TGCAGTGCTAACCGGGTGGGGGTCGCCTACGAGCAGTACTTC. Translating it yields CSANRVGVAYEQYF. This rearrangement joins TRBV20-1 to TRBJ2-7; tentatively, D is TRBD1 or TRBD2 (5 bases each). The CDR3 runs to 14 residues. Germline V gene data show CDR1 as DFQATT and CDR2 as SNEGSKA (reference sequence). V dropped 4 bases and J dropped 2 bases, with 15 bases sitting between them.